Each of the 21 T cell receptor beta chains below was sequenced from the same sample in a study of PD-1 blockade in classical Hodgkin lymphoma. Each patient experienced a relapse that followed autologous stem cell transplantation, and brentuximab vedotin exposure varied. Generated by immunoSEQ multiplex PCR, the TCRdb table keeps only in-frame clones and is missing some. The sample shows about 13,000 clones, about nine tenths of them seen only once. The specimen was peripheral blood mononuclear cells (PBMCs), collected at baseline. These receptors originate from a human donor with classical Hodgkin lymphoma.

The gene calls are TRBV4-1 and TRBJ2-1; 9 bases are a match to TRBD2. Germline V gives CDR1 MGHRA, CDR2 YSYEKL. After removal of 3 bases from V and 0 bases from J, the junction contained 6 bases not matched to a gene. CDR3 length: 17 amino acids. The CDR3 coding sequence is TGCGCCAGCAGCCAGCTACCAGCGGGGGGCTCCTACAATGAGCAGTTCTTC. It yields the protein CASSQLPAGGSYNEQFF.

This chain uses TRBV7-9 with TRBJ1-3, with TRBD1 matching over 9 bases. The germline V gene has CDR1 SEHNR and CDR2 FQNEAQ (reference sequence). The CDR3 is made up of 18 amino acids. J lost 3 bases, V lost 1 base, and 10 bases had no gene match. The CDR3 loop reads CASSLGRPGQGGGNTIYF. The CDR3 bases are TGTGCCAGCAGCTTAGGAAGACCGGGACAGGGAGGTGGAAACACCATATATTTT.

V is TRBV19 and J is TRBJ1-5; the match to TRBD1 covers 7 bases. The CDR3 spans 15 residues. Germline CDR1 is LNHDA and CDR2 is SQIVND (reference sequence). After removal of 3 bases from V and 6 bases from J, the junction contained 8 bases not matched to a gene. The CDR3: CASSISGGGGQPQHF. For the CDR3, the DNA is TGTGCCAGTAGTATCTCAGGAGGGGGCGGTCAGCCCCAGCATTTT.

The V gene is TRBV6-4, the J gene TRBJ2-5; 10 positions agree with TRBD2. From germline, CDR1 is MRHNA and CDR2 SNTAGT. This CDR3 comprises 14 residues. V trimming: 3 bases; J trimming: 2 bases; junction bases outside the gene matches: 0. The CDR3 region has the DNA TGTGCCAGCAGTGAAGCGGGGGGGCAAGAGACCCAGTACTTC. This encodes CASSEAGGQETQYF.

The chain recombines TRBV15 with TRBJ1-1; weak D call: TRBD1 (5 bases). Germline assignment: CDR1 LNHNV and CDR2 YYDKDF (reference sequence). The CDR3 length is 18 residues. Trimming took off 0 bases at V and 1 base at J, with 18 bases between the two ends. The CDR3 coding sequence is TGTGCCACCAGCAGAGACCTACCCCTTCGCAGGGAGAACACTGAAGCTTTCTTT. Translation: CATSRDLPLRRENTEAFF.

The gene calls are TRBV5-1 and TRBJ2-7, with D maybe TRBD1 (6 bases). Germline V lookup: CDR1 SGHRS, CDR2 YFSETQ. The CDR3 is 15 residues long. The V end lost 4 bases, the J end lost 6 bases, and 20 bases lay between the germline ends. The CDR3 coding sequence is TGCGCCAGCAGCAGAGGGGCAGGGGCACCTTCCGAGCAGTACTTC. This sequence encodes CASSRGAGAPSEQYF. Based on the CDR3 plus reference TRBV5-1 and TRBJ2-7, the full variable domain is KAGVTQTPRYLIKTRGQQVTLSCSPISGHRSVSWYQQTPGQGLQFLFEYFSETQRNKGNFPGRFSGRQFSNSRSEMNVSTLELGDSALYLCASSRGAGAPSEQYFGPGTRLTVT.

For the CDR3, the DNA is TGCGCCAGCAGCCTTCCGACAGGGGGAGAAACGCAGTATTTT. This encodes CASSLPTGGETQYF. The chain combines TRBV5-1 with TRBJ2-3; 9 bases align to TRBD1. Germline V gives CDR1 SGHRS, CDR2 YFSETQ. The trim removed 4 bases at V and 9 bases at J, leaving 9 bases unmatched. The CDR3 is 14 residues long.

This clone has a single count. The chain combines TRBV7-8 with TRBJ2-7; D is undetermined. With 1 base removed from V and 2 bases from J, the gap between germline ends came to 12 bases. The CDR3 length is 15 residues. CDR1 SGHVS and CDR2 FQNEAQ come from the germline V gene. The CDR3 sequence is CASSLVDSGPYEQYF. CDR3 nucleotide sequence: TGTGCCAGCAGCTTAGTGGATTCGGGCCCCTACGAGCAGTACTTC.

The J gene is TRBJ1-6, the V gene TRBV5-5, with D unclear. Trimming shortened V by 2 bases and J by 7 bases, and 13 bases separated the two germline ends. Germline CDR1 reads SGHKS; CDR2 reads YYEKEE (reference sequence). The CDR3 spans 15 residues. The CDR3, as DNA: TGTGCCAGCAGCTTATATAAGCTGGGGAATTCACCCCTCCACTTT. This encodes CASSLYKLGNSPLHF.

The chain links TRBV5-1 to TRBJ1-6; a possible D gene is TRBD1 (6 bases). V shed 0 bases and J shed 10 bases, with 14 bases lying between them. Germline CDR1 and CDR2: SGHRS and YFSETQ. The CDR3 totals 15 residues. DNA for the CDR3: TGCGCCAGCAGCTTGGATCCGGGAACAGGGTCACCCCTCCACTTT. It yields the protein CASSLDPGTGSPLHF.

The chain uses TRBV7-2 and TRBJ2-7, with 7 bases lining up with TRBD1. J lost 3 bases, V lost 8 bases, and 10 bases had no gene match. CDR3 size: 14 residues. The germline V gene has CDR1 SGHTA and CDR2 FQGNSA. CDR3 in amino acids: CASGLPGQNYEQYF. The CDR3 DNA reads TGTGCCAGCGGACTTCCGGGACAGAACTACGAGCAGTACTTC.

CDR3: CASSQPNRNEKLFF. The CDR3 DNA reads TGTGCCAGCAGTCAACCTAACCGAAATGAAAAACTGTTTTTT. The chain employs TRBV6-6 and TRBJ1-4; no clear D gene. The CDR3 loop spans 14 amino acids. Deletions cut 5 bases from V and 5 bases from J, with 12 bases between. Germline V gene sequence: CDR1 MNHNY, CDR2 SVGAGI (reference sequence).

The rearrangement uses TRBV30 and TRBJ1-1; 7 bases fit TRBD1. The V segment lost 3 bases and the J segment 1 base; nucleotides outside the gene matches: 5. This CDR3 region has 14 residues. In germline, CDR1 is GTSNPN, CDR2 SVGIG (reference sequence). This CDR3 is CAWRGGQRNTEAFF. The CDR3 DNA reads as TGTGCCTGGAGGGGGGGACAGAGGAACACTGAAGCTTTCTTT.

CDR3 nucleotide sequence: TGTGCCAGTACCCCCCTAGCGGGGATCAATGAGCAGTTCTTC. This sequence encodes CASTPLAGINEQFF. J is TRBJ2-1 and V is TRBV19, with TRBD2 matching 9 bases. J was trimmed by 6 bases and V by 7 bases; bases with no gene match: 7. This CDR3 has 14 amino acids. Germline assignment: CDR1 LNHDA and CDR2 SQIVND (reference sequence). The complete variable domain, with remaining parts taken from reference TRBV19 and TRBJ2-1, reads DGGITQSPKYLFRKEGQNVTLSCEQNLNHDAMYWYRQDPGQGLRLIYYSQIVNDFQKGDIAEGYSVSREKKESFPLTVTSAQKNPTAFYLCASTPLAGINEQFFGPGTRLTVL.

The gene calls are TRBV6-5 and TRBJ1-1, with unresolved D. Per the germline V gene, CDR1 is MNHEY and CDR2 is SVGAGI. The CDR3 runs 13 residues. Trimming stripped 2 bases from V and 1 base from J, with 5 bases between. CDR3 bases: TGTGCCAGCAGTTACGGAGGGAACACTGAAGCTTTCTTT. It yields the protein CASSYGGNTEAFF.

The rearrangement uses TRBV12-5 and TRBJ1-4, with D perhaps matching TRBD1 (6 bases). The germline V gene encodes CDR1 LGHNT and CDR2 FRNRAP. The CDR3 has 16 residues. Trimming took 7 bases from V and 7 from J, leaving 22 bases between them. The CDR3 DNA follows: TGTGCTAGTGCCTCCTTCGAGGGGGTACGGGGTGAAAAACTGTTTTTT. Translated, it gives CASASFEGVRGEKLFF. The full variable domain, rest sourced from reference TRBV12-5 and TRBJ1-4, is DARVTQTPRHKVTEMGQEVTMRCQPILGHNTVFWYRQTMMQGLELLAYFRNRAPLDDSGMPKDRFSAEMPDATLATLKIQPSEPRDSAVYFCASASFEGVRGEKLFFGSGTQLSVL.

The chain uses TRBV15 and TRBJ2-3; 8 bases align to TRBD2. This CDR3 has 19 amino acids. With V trimmed by 0 bases and J by 4 bases, 15 bases remained unmatched. Germline lookup yields CDR1 LNHNV and CDR2 YYDKDF (reference sequence). Here the CDR3 DNA reads TGTGCCACCAGCAGAGATAGAATGGGCGGCCGGGAGGGTTCAGATACGCAGTATTTT. It codes for CATSRDRMGGREGSDTQYF.

V is TRBV29-1 and J is TRBJ2-4; a possible D gene is TRBD2 (6 bases). CDR1 is SQVTM and CDR2 is ANQGSEA in the germline V gene. The CDR3 consists of 14 residues. The ends were cut back, 2 bases at V and 6 bases at J, with 14 bases in the middle. This chain's CDR3 is CSVELRGVANIQYF. The DNA for the CDR3 is TGCAGCGTTGAATTGCGGGGAGTGGCAAACATTCAGTACTTC.

The chain combines TRBV5-1 with TRBJ1-1; D is uncertain. The germline V and J ends were trimmed by 0 bases and 4 bases, with 13 bases remaining between them. Per the germline V gene, CDR1 is SGHRS and CDR2 is YFSETQ. The CDR3 totals 15 residues. The CDR3 loop is CASSLVGDPGTEAFF. In DNA, the CDR3 is TGCGCCAGCAGCTTGGTCGGGGATCCGGGCACTGAAGCTTTCTTT.

The chain has TRBV4-2 and TRBJ1-2, with D unresolved. CDR3 length equals 15 residues. V was trimmed by 1 base and J by 1 base, leaving 10 bases between them. Germline CDR1 and CDR2: LGHNA and YNFKEQ. The CDR3 protein is CASSQAGWGNYGYTF. Written as DNA, the CDR3 is TGTGCCAGCAGCCAAGCAGGATGGGGTAACTATGGCTACACCTTC.

The chain has TRBV11-2 and TRBJ2-7, with 8 bases that match TRBD1. V shed 3 bases and J 4 bases; nucleotides not matched to a gene: 8. CDR1 is SGHAT, CDR2 FQNNGV, per germline. CDR3 length: 15 residues. CDR3 DNA sequence: TGTGCCAGCAGCTTCGGAACAGGGGGTACGTACGAGCAGTACTTC. Translated: CASSFGTGGTYEQYF. The full variable domain, rest sourced from reference TRBV11-2 and TRBJ2-7, is EAGVAQSPRYKIIEKRQSVAFWCNPISGHATLYWYQQILGQGPKLLIQFQNNGVVDDSQLPKDRFSAERLKGVDSTLKIQPAKLEDSAVYLCASSFGTGGTYEQYFGPGTRLTVT.